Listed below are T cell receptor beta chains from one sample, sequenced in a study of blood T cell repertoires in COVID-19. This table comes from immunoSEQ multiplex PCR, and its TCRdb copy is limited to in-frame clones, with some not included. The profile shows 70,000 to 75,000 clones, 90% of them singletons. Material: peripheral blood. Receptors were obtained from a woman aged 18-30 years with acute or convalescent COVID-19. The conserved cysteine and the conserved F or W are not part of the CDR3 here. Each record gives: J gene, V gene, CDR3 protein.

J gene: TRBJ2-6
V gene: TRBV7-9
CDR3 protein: ASSPSGGGPLGANVLT

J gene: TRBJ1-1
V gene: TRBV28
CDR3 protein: ASSDGSTEAF

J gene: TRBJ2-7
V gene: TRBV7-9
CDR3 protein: ASSSGLAGVSYEQY

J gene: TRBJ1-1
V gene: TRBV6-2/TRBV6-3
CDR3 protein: ASSYGGGDAF

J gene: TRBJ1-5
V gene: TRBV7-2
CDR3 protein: ASSSGLPGIGNQPQH

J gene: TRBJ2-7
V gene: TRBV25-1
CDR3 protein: ASSDRVEQY

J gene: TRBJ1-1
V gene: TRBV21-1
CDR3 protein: ASHDRQGQNTEAF

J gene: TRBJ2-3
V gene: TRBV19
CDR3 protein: ASSIDVGLALTKRGTDTQY

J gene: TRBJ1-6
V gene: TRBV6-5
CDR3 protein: ASSYTDRGDSPLH

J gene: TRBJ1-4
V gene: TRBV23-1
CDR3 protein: ASSQSNSCQNIWEKLF

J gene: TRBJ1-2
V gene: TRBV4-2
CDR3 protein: ASSQVEGQGFGYGYT

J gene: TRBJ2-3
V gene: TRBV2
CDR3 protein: ASSDPGQGHTQY

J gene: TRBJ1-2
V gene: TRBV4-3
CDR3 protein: ASSQVVASNYGYT

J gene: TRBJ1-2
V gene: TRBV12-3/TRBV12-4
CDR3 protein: ASSDGLYYGYT

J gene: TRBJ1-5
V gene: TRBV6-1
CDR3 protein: ASSEAQGTGSQPQH

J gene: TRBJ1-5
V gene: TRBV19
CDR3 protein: ASSMGSGRTGSNQPQH

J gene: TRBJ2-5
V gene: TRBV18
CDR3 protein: ASSPGLSGVQETQY

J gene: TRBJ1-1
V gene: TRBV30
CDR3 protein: AGEGSSGAF

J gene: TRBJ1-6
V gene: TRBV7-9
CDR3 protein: ASSSGTANSPLH

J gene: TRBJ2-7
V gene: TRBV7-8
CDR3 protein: ASSLQGYEQY

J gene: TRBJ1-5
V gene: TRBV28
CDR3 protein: ASSPRDSHKGGQPQH

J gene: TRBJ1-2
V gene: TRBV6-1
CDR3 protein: ASSATQGVEGYGYT

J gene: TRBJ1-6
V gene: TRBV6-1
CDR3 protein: ASSEDGTGSSPLH

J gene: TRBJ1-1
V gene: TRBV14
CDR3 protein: ASSHTQGNTEAF

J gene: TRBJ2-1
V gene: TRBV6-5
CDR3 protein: ASRAGATEQF

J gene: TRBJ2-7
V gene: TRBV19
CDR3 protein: ASSLTSGGVPYEQY

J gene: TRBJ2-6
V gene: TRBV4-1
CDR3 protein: ASSLTPGAGANVLT

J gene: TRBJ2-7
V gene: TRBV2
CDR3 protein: ASSENRGFYEQY

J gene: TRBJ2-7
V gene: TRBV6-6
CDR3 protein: ASSPTGYEQY

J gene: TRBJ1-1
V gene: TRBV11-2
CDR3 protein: ASSMARGIPEAF

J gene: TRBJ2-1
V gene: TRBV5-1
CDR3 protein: ASSDLAGVTNEQF

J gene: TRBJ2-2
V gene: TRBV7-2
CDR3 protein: ASSLGGRSNTGELF

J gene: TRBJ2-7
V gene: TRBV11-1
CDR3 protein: ASSFTTSYEQY

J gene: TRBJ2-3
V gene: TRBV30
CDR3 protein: ACVAGDTQY

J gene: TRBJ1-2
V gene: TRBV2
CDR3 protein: ASSEGQGPYGYT

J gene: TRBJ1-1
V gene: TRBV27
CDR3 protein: ASSSRPQGNTEAF

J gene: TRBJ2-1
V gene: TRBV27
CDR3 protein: ASSRTGNGEQF

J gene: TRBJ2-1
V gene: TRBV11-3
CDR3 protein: ASSLGQGDYNEQF

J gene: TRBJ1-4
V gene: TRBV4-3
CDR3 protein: ASSQSVNNEKLF

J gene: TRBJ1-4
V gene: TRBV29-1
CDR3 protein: SVVLDSSNEKLF

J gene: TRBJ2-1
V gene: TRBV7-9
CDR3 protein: ASSFRDEQF